What follows describes a single T cell receptor beta chain. TCRdb's copy holds only in-frame clones and misses some; the assay was immunoSEQ multiplex PCR. The data contain 9,000 to 10,000 clones, about three fifths of them singletons. The sample belongs to a study of tissue T cells after allogeneic stem cell transplantation. The material sequenced was tissue from the jejunum, taken at autopsy. The clonotype comes from a woman aged 18-49 years with breast cancer.

CDR3 bases: TGTGCCAGCAGGACCCCGGGGGGCCCTGAAGCTTTCTTT. It codes for CASRTPGGPEAFF. The chain couples TRBV6-6 to TRBJ1-1; D is perhaps TRBD1 (6 bases). The length of the CDR3 is 13 residues. V gave up 6 bases and J gave up 6 bases, with 14 bases separating them. The germline CDR1 and CDR2 sequences are MNHNY and SVGAGI (reference sequence).